This T cell receptor (beta chain) originates from a study of naive and memory T cell subsets. Ligated cDNA underwent four rounds of PCR with nested alpha and beta constant region primers and SP2. Reverse transcription of blood and skin TCR RNA was primed at alpha and beta constant regions. TCRdb reprocessed the 5' RACE reads with MiXCR, giving one entry per CDR3 protein. The sample shows fewer than 40,000 distinct CDR3 sequences, 16% of them seen only once. Note on this clonotype: The antigen is not known.

Trimming cost V 2 bases and J 3 bases; bases outside gene matches: 5. The germline V gene encodes CDR1 SGHRS and CDR2 YFSETQ. This CDR3 contains 15 residues. A UMI-containing oligonucleotide was joined by 3' ligation to the TCR cDNA template. Whole-blood samples were over 2 ml of peripheral blood from healthy adult volunteers. Input was roughly 1 to 1,100 ng of DNase-treated total RNA without cell sorting. Study-wide findings and caveats: The RNA method is potentially sensitive to activation and differentiation changes.

The source is a female donor in good health. This sequence joins TRBV5-1 and TRBJ2-3, with TRBD1 matching over 8 bases. The CDR3 sequence: CASSLAGGGTDTQYF. CDR3 bases: TGCGCCAGCAGCTTAGCAGGGGGCGGGACAGATACGCAGTATTTT.